The subject of this entry is one T cell receptor (beta chain). TCRdb re-called the 5' RACE reads with MiXCR, one entry per CDR3 protein. The repertoire includes 59,000 or so distinct CDR3 sequences, about 13% of them detected once, and around 10% sits in the top ten. The data stem from a study of neurological immune-mediated disorders. This TCR was recovered from a woman aged 60-75 years with HTLV-1-associated myelopathy (HAM/TSP). Material: PBMCs.

As DNA, the CDR3 is TGCGCCAGCAGCCCCGCCCAGGGAGGCGAGCAGTACTTC. Protein: CASSPAQGGEQYF. This chain joins TRBV5-1 and TRBJ2-7, with TRBD2 as a possible D gene (6 bases). Trimming shortened V by 4 bases and J by 6 bases, and 14 bases separated the two germline ends. From germline, CDR1 is SGHRS and CDR2 YFSETQ. The CDR3 totals 13 residues.